Below, one T cell receptor beta chain is given with its context. Its antigen remains unidentified. The input lacks base qualities; no much larger clone sits a single base away. Libraries were prepared through the immunoSEQ multiplex PCR assay. A mixture of 60 forward primers for TCR Vbeta segments and 13 reverse primers for TCR Jbeta segments was used in the multiplex PCR. A multiplex PCR assay on genomic DNA amplified the CDR3 region of rearranged TCR beta genes. The Illumina HiSeq System was used to sequence the amplified TCR beta libraries as 87-base-pair reads. Per the authors' processing: A later analysis counted some 74 million unique TCR beta chains across the 666 repertoires, and about 10 million of these chains were shared by at least two donors. Raw reads were error-corrected and collapsed into unique sequences with a nearest-neighbor algorithm that merged closely related sequences to remove PCR and sequencing errors. To assign V, D and J gene segments, CDR3 sequences were aligned to IMGT reference sequences. For a sequence to be retained, at least a six-nucleotide match to both a V gene segment and a J gene segment was required. A rearrangement counted as productive if the CDR3 had no stop codons and remained in frame with V and J, and every other rearrangement counted as non-productive. Following IMGT convention, CDR3 was defined as the stretch from the second conserved V-encoded cysteine up to the conserved J-encoded phenylalanine. In an earlier analysis of 587 of the donors, sequences lacking an unambiguous match to a single V gene segment were excluded. An earlier analysis of a few hundred of the donors called V segments functional above 56.7% productive rearrangements and segregating when the between-donor standard deviation exceeded 5%. To diagnose cytomegalovirus status from the catalog of TCR beta chain sequences, a statistical classification framework was built. A later analysis assigned V and J genes by comparing TCR nucleotide sequences with IMGT/GENE-DB human TR gene sequences. Using the TCRdist pipeline, a later analysis assigned CDR3 sequences along with most-parsimonious VDJ recombination scenarios. A later analysis defined each TCR beta chain by its CDR3 amino acid sequence plus V-gene family, and excluded reads lacking a unique V-gene family. In a later analysis, a few hundred highly shared, low-generation-probability nucleotide sequences were removed to address suspected cross-contamination and a sequencing artifact. For each public chain, a later analysis derived a clonal expansion index from normalized ranks of inferred template counts within each repertoire. Generation probabilities in a later analysis came from a VDJ recombination model fitted to out-of-frame rearrangements, and those results were checked against IGoR. In a later analysis, hypergeometric tests were used to score TCR-TCR, TCR-HLA and TCR-CMV co-occurrence, with a repertoire-size bias correction applied to TCR pairs. False discovery rates were estimated in a later analysis by permuting HLA or CMV assignments 20 times. A later analysis grouped co-occurring TCRs with DBSCAN, adding TCRdist sequence similarity when clustering within HLA-allele-positive subsets. For co-occurrence clustering, repertoires with fewer than 30,000 or more than 120,000 public chains were excluded, along with a handful of repertoires with anomalous nucleotide sharing. TCRdb limited this immuneACCESS table to in-frame rearrangements with V and J called. A share of clones is missing; checked studies link under half to unresolved V genes, and the rest is unexplained. D and trimming come from the DNA, and the V and J calls and clone size come from that table. The sample table holds 160,000 or so clones, of which around four fifths were seen once. Approximately 1.4% of the sample is taken by the ten largest.

These data belong to a study of cytomegalovirus exposure and HLA in healthy donors (dated by TCRdb to about 2017). General notes on the study: In an earlier analysis of some 550 of the donors, about 260 Gb of sequence data and 100 million or so unique TCR beta sequences from roughly 180 million T cells were reported. An early release that covered some 630 HLA-typed donors contained approximately 300 gigabases of sequencing data and around 80 million unique TCR sequences. Of the 398 genotyped donors, roughly 80% fell in the genetic ancestry cluster associated with self-reported Caucasian donors. The study was designed to test whether signatures of past pathogen exposure could be identified by cataloging public T cell receptors. Using immunosequencing, the study profiled T cell repertoires from 500 to 800 subjects and related those repertoires to cytomegalovirus serostatus. A separate validation cohort of over 95 different subjects was used in addition to the approximately 610-subject first cohort. To predict cytomegalovirus infection status, the study combined high-throughput TCR immunosequencing, statistical association of individual TCRs with disease status, and machine learning. A later analysis re-examined previously published TCR beta repertoires from 600 to 700 donors and added high-resolution HLA genotyping to investigate patterns of TCR occurrence. The later analysis used no new phenotypic data to find candidate immune exposures, relying instead on TCR beta sequences and their occurrence across donors. An earlier analysis of approximately 580 of the donors used high-throughput TCR beta sequencing to judge whether each TCR beta V gene segment behaved as functional or pseudogenic. Donor age, sex, ethnicity and CMV serostatus were compiled together with the repertoire data. In a later genetic analysis, genome-wide SNP genotypes for about 55% of the roughly 700 donors were used, and that subset was treated as a discovery cohort. All discovery cohort repertoires had been generated on a single sequencing platform. HLA typing included class I and class II loci at four-digit resolution. The number of typed donors differed by locus: about 629-630 for A, B, C, DRB1 and DQB1; some 500 for DQA1; around 610 for DPA1; and some 430 for DPB1. Because of strong linkage in the cohort, roughly five DR-DQ haplotypes were treated as single units for association and clustering. On average, roughly 240,000 unique TCR beta nucleotide sequences were sequenced per donor among a few hundred genotyped donors of the cohort, with 15% to 20% of those sequences being non-productive. What the work shows at the level of the full study, not this receptor alone: A further reported finding was that TCR beta sequences accurately predicted the HLA-A and HLA-B alleles for most subjects in the first cohort. This cohort had only TCR beta chains sequenced, and the lack of alpha or paired-chain data limited which features could be detected. In a later analysis, the rate of TCR association differed among HLA loci, with DRB1 alleles having the most associated TCRs and HLA-C alleles having the fewest. The classifier was reported to diagnose cytomegalovirus status with high specificity and sensitivity in both the original and validation cohorts. Assigning TCR associations to individual alleles was difficult when HLA alleles, especially DR and DQ, strongly co-occurred. A cluster of highly shared sequence variants was judged likely to represent a technical artifact of the sequencing pipeline. A later analysis found that HLA-associated TCR beta chains were more clonally expanded and had lower generation probabilities than equally common non-associated chains. HLA typing was unavailable for some donors at each locus, so association tests used only the typed subset. In the study, approximately 160 TCR beta chains were listed as associated with cytomegalovirus. CMV serostatus was the only immune exposure information available for the cohort. The earlier analysis of nearly 600 of the donors excluded 15 to 20 rarely observed V segments, including chromosome 9 orphons, because counts were too low. A later analysis associated 17,000 or so TCR beta sequences with specific HLA alleles at a false discovery rate of 0.05. According to a later analysis, parvovirus B19, influenza, CMV and Epstein-Barr virus appeared linked to several top co-occurrence clusters. An association between a missense DCLRE1C variant and V-gene and J-gene trimming of TCR beta chains was found in a later genetic analysis and replicated in an independent cohort. In an earlier analysis of 587 of the donors, most TCR beta V segments appeared in productive rearrangements about 87% or about 30% of the time, broadly matching IMGT annotations. Compared with the approximately 700-donor mean, donors in an Asian-associated ancestry cluster had fewer N-insertions in productive TCRs, according to a later genetic analysis. Correlated functional status among segregating V segments might be attributable to linkage disequilibrium, but an unknown experimental factor could not be ruled out. Presence/absence analyses assumed roughly uniform sequencing depth across donors, an assumption that may not hold. Three of the identified cytomegalovirus-associated TCR beta chains were confirmed in vitro to be specific for cytomegalovirus antigens. In a later analysis, most CMV-associated TCR beta chains were found to appear HLA-restricted, with HLA associations seemingly driven largely by CMV exposure. Most TCR sequences were observed very rarely across donors, whereas some public TCRs were present in many individuals. The 87-base-pair reads could not distinguish some IMGT-functional V segments, including TRBV6-2 and TRBV6-3, so those segments were excluded. The authors suggested that the approach could potentially be generalized to other disease states and immunological phenotypes.

In total, approximately 690 healthy bone marrow donors made up the cohort. At the time of sampling, every cohort member was nominally healthy, though immune exposures that went unrecorded were likely present. The donor was CMV seronegative and was included in the group of several hundred seronegative cohort members. A peripheral blood sample was collected from each donor, and TCR beta sequencing was performed on peripheral blood mononuclear cells. The Qiagen DNeasy Blood Extraction Kit was used to extract genomic DNA from the blood cell samples. In the germline V gene (reference sequence), CDR1 corresponds to SEHNR and CDR2 to FQNEAQ. The V end gives up 1 base and the J end 1 base, leaving 4 bases in the junction not matched to a gene. The CDR3 covers 15 residues, taking in both the cysteine and the phenylalanine. Just the 45-base CDR3 DNA is kept, in frame starting at base 1.

The rearrangement combines TRBV7-9 with TRBJ2-7; the central 7 bases match TRBD2. This TCR came from a man younger than 40 in good health and CMV-seronegative. Material: PBMCs. The encoded CDR3 is CASSLGPRESYEQYF. The DNA is TGTGCCAGCAGCTTAGGCCCGCGGGAGTCCTACGAGCAGTACTTC. With all but the CDR3 taken from the reference TRBV7-9 and TRBJ2-7 genes, the full variable domain is: DTGVSQNPRHKITKRGQNVTFRCDPISEHNRLYWYRQTLGQGPEFLTYFQNEAQLEKSRLLSDRFSAERPKGSFSTLEIQRTEQGDSAMYLCASSLGPRESYEQYFGPGTRLTVT.